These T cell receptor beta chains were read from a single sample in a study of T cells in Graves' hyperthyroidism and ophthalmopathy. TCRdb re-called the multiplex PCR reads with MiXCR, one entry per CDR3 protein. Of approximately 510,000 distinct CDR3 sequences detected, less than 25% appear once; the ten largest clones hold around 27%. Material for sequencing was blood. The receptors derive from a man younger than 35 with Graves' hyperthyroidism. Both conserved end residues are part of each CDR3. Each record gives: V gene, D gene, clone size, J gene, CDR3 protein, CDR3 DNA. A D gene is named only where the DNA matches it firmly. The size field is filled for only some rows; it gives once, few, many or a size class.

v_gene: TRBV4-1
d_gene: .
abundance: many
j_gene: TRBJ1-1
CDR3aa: CASSQDLQRVNTEAFF
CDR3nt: TGCGCCAGCAGCCAAGATCTGCAGCGGGTGAACACTGAAGCTTTCTTT

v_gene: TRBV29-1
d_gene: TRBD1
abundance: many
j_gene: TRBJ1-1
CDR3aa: CSGTPDRSGAEAFF
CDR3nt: TGCAGCGGCACACCGGACAGGTCCGGGGCTGAAGCTTTCTTT

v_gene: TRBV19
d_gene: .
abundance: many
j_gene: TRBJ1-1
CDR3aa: CASSIEDWGRTEAFF
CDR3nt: TGTGCCAGTAGTATAGAGGACTGGGGGAGGACTGAAGCTTTCTTT

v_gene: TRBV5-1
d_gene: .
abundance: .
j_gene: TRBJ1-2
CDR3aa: CASSSCGYGYTF
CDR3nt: TGCGCCAGCAGCTCCTGTGGCTATGGCTACACCTTC

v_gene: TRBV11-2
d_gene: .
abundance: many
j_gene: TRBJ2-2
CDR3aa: CASTLRTGELFF
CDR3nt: TGTGCCAGCACGTTACGCACCGGGGAGCTGTTTTTT

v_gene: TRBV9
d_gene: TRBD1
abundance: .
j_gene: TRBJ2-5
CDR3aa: CASSGGQGKETQYF
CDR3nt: TGTGCCAGCAGCGGCGGACAGGGTAAAGAGACCCAGTACTTC

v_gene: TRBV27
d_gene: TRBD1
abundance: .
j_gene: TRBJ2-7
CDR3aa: CASSLTPGQGVNEQYF
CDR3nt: TGTGCCAGCAGTTTGACACCGGGACAGGGGGTAAACGAGCAGTACTTC

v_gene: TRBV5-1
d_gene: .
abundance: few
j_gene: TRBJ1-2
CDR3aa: CASSRTRDTNYGYTF
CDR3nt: TGCGCCAGCAGCCGCACCCGGGACACTAACTATGGCTACACCTTC

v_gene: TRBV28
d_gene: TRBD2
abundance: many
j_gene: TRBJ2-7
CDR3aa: CASSFGGVRSYEQYF
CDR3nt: TGTGCCAGCAGTTTTGGGGGGGTCCGCTCCTACGAGCAGTACTTC

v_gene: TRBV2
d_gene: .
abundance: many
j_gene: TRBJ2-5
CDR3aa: CASSVPGRKTQYF
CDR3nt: TGTGCCAGCAGTGTTCCAGGGAGGAAGACCCAGTACTTC

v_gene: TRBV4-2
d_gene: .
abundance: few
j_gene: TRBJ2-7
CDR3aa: CASSTPGRATYEQYF
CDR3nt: TGTGCCAGCAGCACACCGGGACGGGCTACCTACGAGCAGTACTTC

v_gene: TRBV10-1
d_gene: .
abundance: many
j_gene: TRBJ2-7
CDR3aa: CASSDEASGPF
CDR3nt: TGCGCCAGCAGTGACGAGGCATCAGGTCCCTTC

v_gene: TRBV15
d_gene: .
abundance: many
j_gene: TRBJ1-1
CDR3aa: CATSREVNTEAFF
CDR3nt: TGTGCCACCAGCAGAGAGGTGAACACTGAAGCTTTCTTT

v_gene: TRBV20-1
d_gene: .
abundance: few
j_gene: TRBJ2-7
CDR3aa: CSARDGQGYSYEQCF
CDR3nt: TGCAGTGCTAGAGATGGTCAGGGTTACTCCTACGAGCAGTGCTTC

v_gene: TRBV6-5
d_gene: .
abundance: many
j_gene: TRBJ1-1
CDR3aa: CASSSGNRVGTEAFF
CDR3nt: TGTGCCAGCAGTTCGGGCAACAGGGTAGGAACTGAAGCTTTCTTT

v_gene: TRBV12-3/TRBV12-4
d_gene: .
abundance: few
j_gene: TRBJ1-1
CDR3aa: CASSSPRTGLNTDAFF
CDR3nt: TGTGCCAGCAGTTCCCCCCGGACCGGCCTGAACACTGATGCTTTCTTT

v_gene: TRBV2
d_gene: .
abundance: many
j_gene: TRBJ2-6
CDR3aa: CASSEAEIEYSGANVLTF
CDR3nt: TGTGCCAGCAGTGAAGCCGAAATCGAATACTCTGGGGCCAACGTCCTGACTTTC

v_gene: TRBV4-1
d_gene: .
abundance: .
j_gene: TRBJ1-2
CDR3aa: CASSQATGYGYSF
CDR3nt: TGCGCCAGCAGCCAGGCCACGGGGTATGGCTACAGCTTC

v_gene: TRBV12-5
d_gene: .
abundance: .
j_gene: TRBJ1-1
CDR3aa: CASGWGEDTEAFF
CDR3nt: TGTGCTAGTGGTTGGGGGGAGGACACTGAAGCTTTCTTT

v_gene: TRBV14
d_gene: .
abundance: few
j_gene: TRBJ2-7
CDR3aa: CASSLHRGYEQYF
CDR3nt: TGTGCCAGCAGCCTCCACCGAGGCTACGAGCAGTACTTC

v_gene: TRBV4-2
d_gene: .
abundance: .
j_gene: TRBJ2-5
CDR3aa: CASSYRPGKPWETQYF
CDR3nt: TGTGCCAGCAGCTACCGTCCGGGGAAACCCTGGGAGACCCAGTACTTC

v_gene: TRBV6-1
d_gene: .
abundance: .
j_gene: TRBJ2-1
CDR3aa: CASSARAGWYGNEQFF
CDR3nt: TGTGCCAGCAGTGCCCGGGCAGGGTGGTATGGGAATGAGCAGTTCTTC

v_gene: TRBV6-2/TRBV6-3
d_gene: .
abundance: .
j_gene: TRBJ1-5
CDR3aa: CASSYGSAAEYQPQHF
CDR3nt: TGTGCCAGCAGTTACGGGTCCGCCGCGGAATATCAGCCCCAGCATTTT

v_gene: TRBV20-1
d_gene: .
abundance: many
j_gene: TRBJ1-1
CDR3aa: CSARPLNGVNTEAFF
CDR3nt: TGCAGTGCTAGACCCCTGAATGGGGTGAACACTGAAGCTTTCTTT

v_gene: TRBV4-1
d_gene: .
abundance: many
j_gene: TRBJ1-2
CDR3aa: CASSQGGQATTNYGYTF
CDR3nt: TGCGCCAGCAGCCAAGGGGGGCAGGCGACAACTAACTATGGCTACACCTTC

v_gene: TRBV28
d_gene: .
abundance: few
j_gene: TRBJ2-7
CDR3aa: CASKEQGLYEQYF
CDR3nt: TGTGCCAGCAAAGAACAGGGACTCTACGAGCAGTACTTC

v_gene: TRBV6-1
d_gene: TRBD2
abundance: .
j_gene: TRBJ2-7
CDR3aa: CASSRGGGLAHEQYF
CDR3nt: TGTGCCAGCAGTCGAGGTGGGGGACTAGCTCACGAGCAGTACTTC

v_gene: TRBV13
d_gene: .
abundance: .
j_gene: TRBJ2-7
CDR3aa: CASSARDARSYEQYF
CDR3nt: TGTGCCAGCAGCGCGCGGGACGCCCGCTCCTACGAGCAGTACTTC

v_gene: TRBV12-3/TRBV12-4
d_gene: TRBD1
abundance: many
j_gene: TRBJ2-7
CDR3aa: CASSFWTGNYEQYF
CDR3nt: TGTGCCAGCAGTTTTTGGACAGGGAACTACGAGCAGTACTTC

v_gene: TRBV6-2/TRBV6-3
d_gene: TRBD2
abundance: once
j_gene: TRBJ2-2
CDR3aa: CASSYAGLAGDPGELFF
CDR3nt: TGTGCCAGCAGTTACGCAGGACTAGCGGGAGATCCCGGGGAGCTGTTTTTT

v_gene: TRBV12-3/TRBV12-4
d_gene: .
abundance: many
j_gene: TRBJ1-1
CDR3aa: CASIEVRARNTEAFF
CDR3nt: TGTGCCAGCATTGAAGTTCGGGCGCGGAACACTGAAGCTTTCTTT

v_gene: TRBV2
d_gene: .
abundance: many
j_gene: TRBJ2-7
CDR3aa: CASSEIRTLYEQYF
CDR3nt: TGTGCCAGCAGTGAAATAAGGACCCTCTACGAGCAGTACTTC

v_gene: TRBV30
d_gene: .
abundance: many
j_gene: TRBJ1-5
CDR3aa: CAWSLQGPQPQHF
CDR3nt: TGTGCCTGGAGTCTGCAGGGCCCTCAGCCCCAGCATTTT

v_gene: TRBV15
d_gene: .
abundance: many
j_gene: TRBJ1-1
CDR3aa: CATREDSVYGEAFF
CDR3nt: TGTGCCACGAGGGAGGATAGCGTATATGGGGAAGCTTTCTTT

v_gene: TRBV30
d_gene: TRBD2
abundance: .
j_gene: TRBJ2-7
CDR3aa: CASKRGNYEQYF
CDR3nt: TGTGCCAGTAAGCGGGGGAACTACGAGCAGTACTTC

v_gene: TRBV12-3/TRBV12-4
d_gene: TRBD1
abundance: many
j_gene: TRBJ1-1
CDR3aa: CASSLHRGNTEAFF
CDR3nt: TGTGCCAGCAGTTTGCACAGGGGGAACACTGAAGCTTTCTTT

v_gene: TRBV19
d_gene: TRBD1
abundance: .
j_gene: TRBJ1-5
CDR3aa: CASTGGQSNQPQHF
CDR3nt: TGTGCCAGTACGGGGGGACAGAGCAATCAGCCCCAGCATTTT

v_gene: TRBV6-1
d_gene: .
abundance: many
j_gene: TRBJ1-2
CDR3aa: CASSGRSGTERSYGYTF
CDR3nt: TGTGCCAGCAGTGGACGTTCTGGGACGGAAAGATCCTATGGCTACACCTTC

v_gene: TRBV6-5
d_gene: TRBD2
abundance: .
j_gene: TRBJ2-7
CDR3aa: CASSYDGTSGNEQYF
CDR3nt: TGTGCCAGCAGTTACGACGGGACTAGCGGGAACGAGCAGTACTTC

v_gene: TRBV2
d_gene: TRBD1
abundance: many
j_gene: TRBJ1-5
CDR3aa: CASSTNPGTGKKEQPQHF
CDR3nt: TGTGCCAGCAGTACAAATCCCGGGACAGGGAAGAAGGAACAGCCCCAGCATTTT

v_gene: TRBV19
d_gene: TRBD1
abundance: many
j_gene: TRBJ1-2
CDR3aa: CASSIATGETYGYTF
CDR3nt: TGTGCCAGTAGTATAGCGACAGGGGAGACTTATGGCTACACCTTC

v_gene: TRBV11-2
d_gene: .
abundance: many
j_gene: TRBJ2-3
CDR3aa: CASSPGTLTSYTQYF
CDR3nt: TGTGCCAGCAGCCCTGGGACTCTCACGAGTTATACGCAGTATTTT

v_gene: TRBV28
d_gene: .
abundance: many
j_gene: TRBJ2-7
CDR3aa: CASSSGDRDYEQYF
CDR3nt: TGTGCCAGCAGTTCAGGGGATAGGGACTACGAGCAGTACTTC

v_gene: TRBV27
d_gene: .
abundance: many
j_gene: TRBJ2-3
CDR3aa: CASSLSIRLGTQYF
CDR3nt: TGTGCCAGCAGTTTATCGATTCGTCTTGGTACGCAGTATTTT

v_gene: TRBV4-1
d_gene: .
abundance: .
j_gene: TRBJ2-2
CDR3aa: CASSHLQGPGELFF
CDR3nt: TGCGCCAGCAGCCATTTACAGGGCCCCGGGGAGCTGTTTTTT

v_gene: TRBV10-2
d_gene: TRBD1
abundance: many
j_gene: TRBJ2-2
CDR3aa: CASSDRDRGRTGELFF
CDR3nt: TGCGCCAGCAGTGACAGGGACAGGGGAAGAACCGGGGAGCTGTTTTTT

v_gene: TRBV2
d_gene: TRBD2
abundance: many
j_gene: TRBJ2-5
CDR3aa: CASSEYGLVRSETQYF
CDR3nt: TGTGCCAGCAGTGAATACGGACTAGTTCGTTCAGAGACCCAGTACTTC

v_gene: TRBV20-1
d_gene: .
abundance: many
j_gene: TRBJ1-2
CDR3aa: CSAKGVVYGYTF
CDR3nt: TGCAGTGCTAAAGGGGTGGTCTATGGCTACACCTTC